These 17 T cell receptor beta chains share one sample of origin, sequenced in a study of CD8 T cells in ankylosing spondylitis. Study conclusions and caveats: A TCR beta motif of seven or eight highly homologous variants appeared characteristic of ankylosing spondylitis blood.

TCRdb processed the 5' RACE reads anew with MiXCR; each CDR3 protein has one entry. The repertoire holds approximately 400,000 distinct CDR3 sequences, with approximately 17% as singletons. For these TCRs, the target antigens are not known. Sequencing was carried out using blood, either unsorted or a sorted T cell fraction (not recorded which). Receptors originate from a male donor with ankylosing spondylitis.

This clonotype was found a few times. The chain employs TRBV9 and TRBJ2-1; the D is unclear. CDR1 and CDR2 (germline): SGDLS, YYNGEE. V was cut by 3 bases and J by 1 base, with 11 bases left in between. The CDR3 contains 15 residues. The CDR3 nucleotides read TGTGCCAGCAGCGGCCCAGAGCGTTCCTACAATGAGCAGTTCTTC. It codes for CASSGPERSYNEQFF. Based on the CDR3 plus reference TRBV9 and TRBJ2-1, the full variable domain is DSGVTQTPKHLITATGQRVTLRCSPRSGDLSVYWYQQSLDQGLQFLIQYYNGEERAKGNILERFSAQQFPDLHSELNLSSLELGDSALYFCASSGPERSYNEQFFGPGTRLTVL.

This clonotype has a handful of counts. The chain is built from TRBV20-1 and TRBJ2-2; TRBD2 aligns across 8 bases. The trim removed 6 bases at V and 1 base at J, leaving 7 bases unmatched. The CDR3 is 15 residues long. From germline, CDR1 is DFQATT and CDR2 SNEGSKA (reference sequence). CDR3: CSAEIAGMNTGELFF. The CDR3 DNA reads TGCAGTGCAGAGATAGCGGGGATGAACACCGGGGAGCTGTTTTTT.

Ten or more counts support this clonotype. The chain recombines TRBV27 with TRBJ2-2; tentatively, D is TRBD1 or TRBD2 (5 bases each). The CDR3 consists of 14 residues. Per the germline V gene, CDR1 is MNHEY and CDR2 is SMNVEV (reference sequence). V lost 7 bases and J 5 bases, leaving 14 bases between the germline ends. The DNA for the CDR3 is TGTGCCAGCACCCGAGGGGTCAATACCGGGGAGCTGTTTTTT. Translation: CASTRGVNTGELFF.

The chain uses TRBV9 and TRBJ2-5; TRBD2 might be the D (5 bases). CDR3 length equals 16 residues. Germline lookup yields CDR1 SGDLS and CDR2 YYNGEE. V dropped 0 bases and J dropped 4 bases, with 16 bases sitting between them. In DNA form, the CDR3 reads TGTGCCAGCAGCGTAGAAGCGCGCAGCCGGGGAGAGACCCAGTACTTC. Protein sequence: CASSVEARSRGETQYF.

This clonotype has only a few counts. The J gene is TRBJ2-5, the V gene TRBV5-1; TRBD1 matches at 7 bases. The CDR3 spans 14 residues. The J segment lost 3 bases and the V segment lost 3 bases, leaving 5 bases of the junction unmatched. The germline CDR1 and CDR2 sequences are SGHRS and YFSETQ. CDR3 sequence: CASSSSGTEETQYF. The DNA of the CDR3 is TGCGCCAGCAGCTCCTCCGGGACAGAAGAGACCCAGTACTTC. Supplemented by reference TRBV5-1 and TRBJ2-5, the full variable domain reads KAGVTQTPRYLIKTRGQQVTLSCSPISGHRSVSWYQQTPGQGLQFLFEYFSETQRNKGNFPGRFSGRQFSNSRSEMNVSTLELGDSALYLCASSSSGTEETQYFGPGTRLLVL.

This clonotype was detected a few times. V and J are TRBV5-1 and TRBJ2-1, with D perhaps matching TRBD2 (6 bases). The V and J ends lost 2 bases and 0 bases respectively, with 9 bases between them. Per germline, CDR1 SGHRS and CDR2 YFSETQ. This CDR3 comprises 15 residues. CDR3 amino acids: CASSFVSGSYNEQFF. The CDR3 DNA is TGCGCCAGCAGCTTCGTTAGCGGCTCCTACAATGAGCAGTTCTTC.

This clonotype was recorded a few times. The genes are TRBV28 and TRBJ2-3; D may be TRBD1 (6 bases). The CDR3 length is 14 residues. Germline V gene data show CDR1 as MDHEN and CDR2 as SYDVKM. V was shortened by 6 bases and J by 6 bases, with 16 bases between the two germline ends. In DNA, the CDR3 is TGTGCCAGCAGAGGAACAGGGAGAGGGGATACGCAGTATTTT. It encodes CASRGTGRGDTQYF.

In this sample, this clonotype turned up many times. The CDR3 nucleotides read TGTGCCATCAGTGTCGGGGGTACAGATACGCAGTATTTT. This gives the protein CAISVGGTDTQYF. The chain recombines TRBV10-3 with TRBJ2-3, with D perhaps matching TRBD2 (6 bases). V was clipped by 4 bases and J by 3 bases, with 8 bases between them. CDR3 length: 13 amino acids. CDR1 is ENHRY and CDR2 is SYGVKD in the germline V gene.

The chain couples TRBV9 to TRBJ1-2; D is unclear. V was pared by 5 bases and J by 6 bases, with 17 bases between. The germline V gene encodes CDR1 SGDLS and CDR2 YYNGEE. This CDR3 is built from 14 residues. CDR3 nucleotides: TGTGCCAGCAGGGATACTGGCAGGATTGATGGCTACACCTTC. It yields the protein CASRDTGRIDGYTF.

This chain joins TRBV25-1 and TRBJ2-1, with D possibly being TRBD1 or TRBD2 (5 bases each). The germline V gene has CDR1 MGHDK and CDR2 SYGVNS. This CDR3 contains 13 residues. V dropped 6 bases and J dropped 2 bases, with 8 bases sitting between them. The CDR3: CASRGTTYNEQFF. CDR3 sequence (DNA): TGTGCCAGCAGGGGGACCACCTACAATGAGCAGTTCTTC.

The genes are TRBV20-1 and TRBJ1-5; 9 bases are a match to TRBD1. J gave up 6 bases and V 2 bases, and 2 bases lay outside the gene matches. In germline, CDR1 is DFQATT, CDR2 SNEGSKA (reference sequence). The CDR3 has 13 residues. The CDR3: CSARLTGGQPQHF. The CDR3 DNA is TGCAGTGCTAGATTGACAGGGGGTCAGCCCCAGCATTTT.

The rearrangement links TRBV19 to TRBJ2-1; 8 bases fit TRBD1. The CDR3 spans 15 residues. With 6 bases clipped from V and 6 bases from J, the junction kept 10 bases outside the gene matches. Looked up from germline, CDR1 is LNHDA and CDR2 is SQIVND (reference sequence). The CDR3 protein is CASSNRQGRFNEQFF. DNA for the CDR3: TGTGCCAGTAGCAACCGACAGGGGAGGTTCAATGAGCAGTTCTTC.

This clonotype turned up a few times. The chain has TRBV2 and TRBJ2-1; TRBD2 matches at 11 bases. The CDR3 has 18 residues. V lost 6 bases to trimming and J lost 6 bases; unmatched junction nucleotides: 16. Per germline, CDR1 SNHLY and CDR2 FYNNEI. CDR3 DNA sequence: TGTGCCAGCAGGAGGATGGTCGTTAGCGGGGGGGCGGGCAATGAGCAGTTCTTC. Protein sequence: CASRRMVVSGGAGNEQFF. Based on the CDR3 plus reference TRBV2 and TRBJ2-1, the full variable domain is EPEVTQTPSHQVTQMGQEVILRCVPISNHLYFYWYRQILGQKVEFLVSFYNNEISEKSEIFDDQFSVERPDGSNFTLKIRSTKLEDSAMYFCASRRMVVSGGAGNEQFFGPGTRLTVL.

This clonotype came up a few times. V gene TRBV12-3 or TRBV12-4 combines with J gene TRBJ2-5, with 10 bases identical to TRBD2. V gave up 7 bases and J gave up 3 bases; unmatched junction bases: 8. The CDR3 has 15 amino acids. CDR3 protein: CASMNRGLAEETQYF. CDR3 nucleotides: TGTGCCAGCATGAATCGTGGACTAGCGGAAGAGACCCAGTACTTC.

The chain employs TRBV5-5 and TRBJ2-5; D possibly uses TRBD1 or TRBD2 (6 bases each). The V and J ends lost 0 bases and 5 bases respectively, with 14 bases between them. CDR1 SGHKS and CDR2 YYEKEE come from the germline V gene (reference sequence). This CDR3 has 15 residues. CDR3: CASSLVTGAWETQYF. The CDR3, as DNA: TGTGCCAGCAGCTTGGTTACGGGGGCCTGGGAGACCCAGTACTTC.

V gene TRBV6-1 combines with J gene TRBJ1-5; the D gene is possibly TRBD1 (6 bases). Between the trimmed V and J ends, which lost 6 bases and 9 bases, there was a span of 15 bases. This CDR3 region has 13 residues. The germline V gene has CDR1 MNHNS and CDR2 SASEGT. This chain's CDR3 is CASSRTARVPQHF. The DNA of the CDR3 is TGTGCCAGCAGCCGGACAGCCAGGGTGCCCCAGCATTTT.

This clonotype showed up many times. The CDR3 protein is CASSKTSGQGYEQYF. The CDR3 DNA reads TGCGCCAGCAGCAAGACCTCGGGACAGGGTTACGAGCAGTACTTC. The V and J genes are TRBV5-1 and TRBJ2-7, with TRBD1 identical over 9 bases. V dropped 4 bases and J dropped 4; count of bases not matched to a gene: 9. The length of the CDR3 is 15 residues. CDR1 and CDR2 (germline): SGHRS, YFSETQ.